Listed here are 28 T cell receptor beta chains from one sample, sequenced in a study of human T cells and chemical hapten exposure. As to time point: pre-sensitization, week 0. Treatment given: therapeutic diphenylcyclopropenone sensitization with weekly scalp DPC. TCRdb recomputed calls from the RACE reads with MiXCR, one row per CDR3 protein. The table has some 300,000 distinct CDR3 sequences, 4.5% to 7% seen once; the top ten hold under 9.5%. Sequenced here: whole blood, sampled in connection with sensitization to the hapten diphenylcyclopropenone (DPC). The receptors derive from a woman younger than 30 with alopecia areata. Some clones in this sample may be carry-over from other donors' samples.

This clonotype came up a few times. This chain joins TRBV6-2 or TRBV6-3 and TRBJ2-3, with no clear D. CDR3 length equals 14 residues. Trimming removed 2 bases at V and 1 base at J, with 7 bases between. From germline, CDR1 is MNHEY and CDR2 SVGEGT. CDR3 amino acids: CASSYILGTDTQYF. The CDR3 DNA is TGTGCCAGCAGTTACATCTTAGGCACAGATACGCAGTATTTT.

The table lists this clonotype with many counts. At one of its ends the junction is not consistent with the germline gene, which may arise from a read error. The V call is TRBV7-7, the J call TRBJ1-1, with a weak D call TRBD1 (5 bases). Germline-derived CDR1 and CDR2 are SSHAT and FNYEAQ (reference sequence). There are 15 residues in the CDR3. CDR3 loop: CASSPPLGENTEAFF. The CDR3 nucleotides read TGTGCTAGCAGCCCACCATTGGGGGAGAACACTGAAGCTTTCTTT. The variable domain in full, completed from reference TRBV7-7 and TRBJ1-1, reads GAGVSQSPRYKVTKRGQDVTLRCDPISSHATLYWYQQALGQGPEFLTYFNYEAQPDKSGLPSDRFSAERPEGSISTLTIQRTEQRDSAMYRCASSPPLGENTEAFFGQGTRLTVV.

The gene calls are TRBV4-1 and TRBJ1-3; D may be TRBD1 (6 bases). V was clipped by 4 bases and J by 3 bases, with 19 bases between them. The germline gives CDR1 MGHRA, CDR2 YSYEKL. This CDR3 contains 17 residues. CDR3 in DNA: TGCGCCAGCAGCCGGTCACAGGGAATGTACGGTGGAAACACCATATATTTT. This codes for CASSRSQGMYGGNTIYF.

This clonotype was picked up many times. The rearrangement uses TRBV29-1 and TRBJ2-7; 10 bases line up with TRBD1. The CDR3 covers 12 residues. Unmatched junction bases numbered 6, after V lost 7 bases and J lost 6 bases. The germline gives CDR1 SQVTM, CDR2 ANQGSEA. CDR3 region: CSGGQGEAEQYF. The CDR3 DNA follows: TGCAGCGGCGGACAGGGGGAAGCCGAGCAGTACTTC.

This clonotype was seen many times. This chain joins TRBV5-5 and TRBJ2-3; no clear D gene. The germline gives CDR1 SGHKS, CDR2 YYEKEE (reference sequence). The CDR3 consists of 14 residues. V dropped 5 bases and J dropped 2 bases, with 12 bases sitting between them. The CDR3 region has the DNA TGTGCCAGCAGAGTTAGCCCGGCCACAGATACGCAGTATTTT. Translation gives CASRVSPATDTQYF.

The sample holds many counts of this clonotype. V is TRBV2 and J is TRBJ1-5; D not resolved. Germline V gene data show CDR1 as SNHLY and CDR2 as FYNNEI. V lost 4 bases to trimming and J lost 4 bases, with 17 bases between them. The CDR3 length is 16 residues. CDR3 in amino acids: CASSVPGKRANQPQHF. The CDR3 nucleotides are TGTGCCAGCAGTGTCCCGGGGAAACGGGCAAATCAGCCCCAGCATTTT.

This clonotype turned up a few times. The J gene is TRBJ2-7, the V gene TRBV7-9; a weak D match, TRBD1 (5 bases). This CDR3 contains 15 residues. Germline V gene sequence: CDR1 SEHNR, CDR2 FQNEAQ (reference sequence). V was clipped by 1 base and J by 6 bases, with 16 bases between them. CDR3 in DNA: TGTGCCAGCAGCTTAGATGCGTCAGGGTTGCGCGAGCAGTACTTC. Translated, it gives CASSLDASGLREQYF.

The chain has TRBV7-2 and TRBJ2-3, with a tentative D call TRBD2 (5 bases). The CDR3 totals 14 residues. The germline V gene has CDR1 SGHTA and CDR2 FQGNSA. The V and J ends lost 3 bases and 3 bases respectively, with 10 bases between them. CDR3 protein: CASSFMTKTDTQYF. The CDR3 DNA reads TGTGCCAGCAGCTTCATGACTAAGACAGATACGCAGTATTTT.

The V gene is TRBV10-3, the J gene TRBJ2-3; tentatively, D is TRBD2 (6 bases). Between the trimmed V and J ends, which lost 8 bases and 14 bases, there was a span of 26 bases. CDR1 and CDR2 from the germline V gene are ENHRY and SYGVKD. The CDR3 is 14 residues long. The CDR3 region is CAIWSGSTNPILYF. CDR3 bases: TGTGCCATCTGGAGCGGGTCGACAAACCCCATTCTGTATTTT.

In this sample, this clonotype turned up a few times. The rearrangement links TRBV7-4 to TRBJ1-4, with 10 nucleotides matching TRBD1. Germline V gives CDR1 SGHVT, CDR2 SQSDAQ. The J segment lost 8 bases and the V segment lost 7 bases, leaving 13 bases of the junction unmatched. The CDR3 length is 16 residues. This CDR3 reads CASTRSGRDRGEKLFF. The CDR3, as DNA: TGTGCCAGCACTCGATCGGGGAGGGACAGGGGCGAAAAACTGTTTTTT. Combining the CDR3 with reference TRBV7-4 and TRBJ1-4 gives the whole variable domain GAGVSQSPRYKVAKRGRDVALRCDSISGHVTLYWYRQTLGQGSEVLTYSQSDAQRDKSGRPSGRFSAERPERSVSTLKIQRTEQGDSAVYLCASTRSGRDRGEKLFFGSGTQLSVL.

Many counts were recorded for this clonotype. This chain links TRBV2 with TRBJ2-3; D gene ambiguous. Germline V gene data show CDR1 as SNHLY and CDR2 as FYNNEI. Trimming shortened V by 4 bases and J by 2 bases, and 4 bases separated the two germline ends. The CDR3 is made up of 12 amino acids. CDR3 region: CASSVATDTQYF. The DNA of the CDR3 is TGTGCCAGCAGTGTCGCCACAGATACGCAGTATTTT. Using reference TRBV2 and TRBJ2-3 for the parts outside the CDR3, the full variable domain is EPEVTQTPSHQVTQMGQEVILRCVPISNHLYFYWYRQILGQKVEFLVSFYNNEISEKSEIFDDQFSVERPDGSNFTLKIRSTKLEDSAMYFCASSVATDTQYFGPGTRLTVL.

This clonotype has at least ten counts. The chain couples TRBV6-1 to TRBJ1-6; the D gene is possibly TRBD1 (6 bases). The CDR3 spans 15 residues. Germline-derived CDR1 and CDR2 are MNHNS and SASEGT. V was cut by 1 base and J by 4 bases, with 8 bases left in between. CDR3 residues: CASSEVDSYNSPLHF. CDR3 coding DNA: TGTGCCAGCAGTGAAGTGGACAGTTATAATTCACCCCTCCACTTT.

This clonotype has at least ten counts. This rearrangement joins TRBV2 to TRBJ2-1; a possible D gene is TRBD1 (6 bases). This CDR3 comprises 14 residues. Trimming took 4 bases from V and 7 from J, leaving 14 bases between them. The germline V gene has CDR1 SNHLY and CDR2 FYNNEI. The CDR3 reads CASSVGAIGNEQFF. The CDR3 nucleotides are TGTGCCAGCAGTGTGGGGGCAATTGGGAATGAGCAGTTCTTC.

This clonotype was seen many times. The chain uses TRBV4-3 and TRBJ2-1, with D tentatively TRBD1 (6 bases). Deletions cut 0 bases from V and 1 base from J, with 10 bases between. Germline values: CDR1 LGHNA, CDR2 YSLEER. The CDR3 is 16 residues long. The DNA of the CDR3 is TGCGCCAGCAGCCAAGATCGCCAGGGGTCCTACAATGAGCAGTTCTTC. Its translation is CASSQDRQGSYNEQFF.

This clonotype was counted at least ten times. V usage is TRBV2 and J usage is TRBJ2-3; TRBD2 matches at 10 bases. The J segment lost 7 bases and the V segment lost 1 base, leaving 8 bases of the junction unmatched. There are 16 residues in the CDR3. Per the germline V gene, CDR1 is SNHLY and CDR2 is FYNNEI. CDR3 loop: CASSEGLAGGRNTQYF. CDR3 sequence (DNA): TGTGCCAGCAGTGAAGGACTAGCGGGCGGACGGAATACGCAGTATTTT.

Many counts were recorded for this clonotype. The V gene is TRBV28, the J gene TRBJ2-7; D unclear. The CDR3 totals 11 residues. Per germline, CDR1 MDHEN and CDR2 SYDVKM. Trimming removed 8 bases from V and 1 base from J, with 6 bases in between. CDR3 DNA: TGTGCCAGCTCAGTGTCCTACGAGCAGTACTTC. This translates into CASSVSYEQYF.

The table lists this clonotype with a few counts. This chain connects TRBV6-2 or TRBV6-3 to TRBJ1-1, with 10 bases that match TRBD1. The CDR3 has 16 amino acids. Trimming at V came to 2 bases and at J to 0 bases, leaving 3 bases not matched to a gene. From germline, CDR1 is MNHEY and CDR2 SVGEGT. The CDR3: CASSYGTGEVNTEAFF. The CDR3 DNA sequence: TGTGCCAGCAGTTACGGGACAGGGGAGGTGAACACTGAAGCTTTCTTT.

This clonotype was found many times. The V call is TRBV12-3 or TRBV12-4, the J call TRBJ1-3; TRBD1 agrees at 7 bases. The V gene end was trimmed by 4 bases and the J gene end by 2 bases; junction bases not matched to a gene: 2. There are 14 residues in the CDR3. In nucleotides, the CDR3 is TGTGCCAGCAGTTGGACAGGAACTGGAAACACCATATATTTT. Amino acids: CASSWTGTGNTIYF.

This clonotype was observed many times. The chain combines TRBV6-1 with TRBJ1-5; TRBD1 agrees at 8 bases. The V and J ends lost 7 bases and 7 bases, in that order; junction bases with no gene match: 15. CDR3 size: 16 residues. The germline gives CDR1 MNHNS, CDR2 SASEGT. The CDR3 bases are TGTGCCAGCACTTCTACCCGCGCAGGGGGCTGGCAGCCCCAGCATTTT. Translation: CASTSTRAGGWQPQHF.

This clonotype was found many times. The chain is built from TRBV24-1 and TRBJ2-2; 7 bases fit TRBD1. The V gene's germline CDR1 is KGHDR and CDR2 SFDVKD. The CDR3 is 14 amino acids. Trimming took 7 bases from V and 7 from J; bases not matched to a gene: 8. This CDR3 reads CATSGTAIIGELFF. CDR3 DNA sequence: TGTGCCACCAGCGGGACAGCCATTATCGGGGAGCTGTTTTTT.

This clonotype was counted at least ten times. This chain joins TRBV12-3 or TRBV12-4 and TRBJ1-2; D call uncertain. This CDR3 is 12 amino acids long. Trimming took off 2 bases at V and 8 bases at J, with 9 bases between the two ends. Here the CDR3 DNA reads TGTGCCAGCAGTTTATCAAGGGTGGGCTACACCTTC. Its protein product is CASSLSRVGYTF.

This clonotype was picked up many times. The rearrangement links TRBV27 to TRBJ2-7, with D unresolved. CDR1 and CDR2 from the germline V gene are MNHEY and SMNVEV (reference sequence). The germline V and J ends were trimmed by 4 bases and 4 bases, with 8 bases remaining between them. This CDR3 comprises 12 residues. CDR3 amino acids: CASSSPGYEQYF. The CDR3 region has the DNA TGTGCCAGCAGTTCCCCTGGATACGAGCAGTACTTC.

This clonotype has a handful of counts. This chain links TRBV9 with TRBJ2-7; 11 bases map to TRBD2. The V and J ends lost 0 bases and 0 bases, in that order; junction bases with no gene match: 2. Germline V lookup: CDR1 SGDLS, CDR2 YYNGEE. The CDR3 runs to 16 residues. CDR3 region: CASSVGLAGSSYEQYF. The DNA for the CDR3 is TGTGCCAGCAGCGTAGGACTAGCGGGGAGCTCCTACGAGCAGTACTTC.

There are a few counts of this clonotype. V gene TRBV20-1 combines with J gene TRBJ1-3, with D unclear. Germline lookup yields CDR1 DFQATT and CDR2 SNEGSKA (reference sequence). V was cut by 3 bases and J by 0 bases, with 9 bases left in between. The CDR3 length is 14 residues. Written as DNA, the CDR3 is TGCAGTGCTAGCAGGACGGCCTCTGGAAACACCATATATTTT. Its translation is CSASRTASGNTIYF.

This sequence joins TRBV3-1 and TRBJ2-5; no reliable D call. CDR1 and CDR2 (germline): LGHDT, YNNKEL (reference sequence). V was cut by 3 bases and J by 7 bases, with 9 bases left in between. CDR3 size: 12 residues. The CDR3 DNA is TGTGCCAGCAGCCATTCAAGTGGGACCCAGTACTTC. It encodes CASSHSSGTQYF.

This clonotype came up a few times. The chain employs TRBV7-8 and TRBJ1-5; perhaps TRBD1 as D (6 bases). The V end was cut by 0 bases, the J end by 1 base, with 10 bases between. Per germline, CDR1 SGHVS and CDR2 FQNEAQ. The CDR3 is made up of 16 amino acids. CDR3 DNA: TGTGCCAGCAGCTTAGCCGCCACAGGGAGCAATCAGCCCCAGCATTTT. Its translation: CASSLAATGSNQPQHF.

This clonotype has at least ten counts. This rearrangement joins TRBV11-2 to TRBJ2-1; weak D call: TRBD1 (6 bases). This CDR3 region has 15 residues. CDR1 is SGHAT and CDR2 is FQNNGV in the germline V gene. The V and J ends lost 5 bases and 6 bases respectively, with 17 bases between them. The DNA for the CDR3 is TGTGCCAGCAGCCCCCGGACAGTAGCTCTCAATGAGCAGTTCTTC. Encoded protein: CASSPRTVALNEQFF.

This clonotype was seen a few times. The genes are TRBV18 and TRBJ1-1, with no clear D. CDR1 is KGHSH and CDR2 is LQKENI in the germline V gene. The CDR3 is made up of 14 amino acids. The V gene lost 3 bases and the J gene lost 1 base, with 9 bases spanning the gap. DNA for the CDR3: TGTGCCAGCTCACCTCTTCGGGAGAACACTGAAGCTTTCTTT. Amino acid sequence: CASSPLRENTEAFF.